These 8 T cell receptor beta chains share one sample of origin, sequenced in a study of T cells expressing NK-cell markers. TCRdb reprocessed the 5' RACE reads, keeping one entry per CDR3 protein, no DNA. Its table records about 260,000 distinct CDR3 sequences. Sequences were obtained from blood T cells: a sorted CD56 or NKG2C T cell subset, CD4+ or CD8+ T cells, or bulk PBMC T cells (not recorded which). The receptors were gathered from a man aged 18-30 years in good health.

The chain is built from TRBV25-1 and TRBJ1-2; lacking DNA, the TRBD1 call made by TCRdb goes unchecked. The germline V gene has CDR1 MGHDK and CDR2 SYGVNS. The CDR3 spans 16 residues. The CDR3 loop is CASSEYPTRQVPGYTF.

This CDR3 reads CATSQRGHTGELFF. The chain recombines TRBV12-3 or TRBV12-4 with TRBJ2-2; TCRdb's D call, TRBD2, is unchecked because there is no DNA. This CDR3 contains 14 residues.

The chain combines TRBV25-1 with TRBJ2-1. The CDR3 is 15 amino acids. From germline, CDR1 is MGHDK and CDR2 SYGVNS. CDR3 residues: CASSGTGISYNEQFF.

V usage is TRBV20-1 and J usage is TRBJ2-3. CDR1 is DFQATT, CDR2 SNEGSKA, per germline (reference sequence). The CDR3 totals 11 residues. CDR3 loop: CSARASDTQYF.

V and J are TRBV20-1 and TRBJ2-1; TCRdb's D call, TRBD2, is unchecked because there is no DNA. The CDR3 loop spans 14 amino acids. The germline V gene has CDR1 DFQATT and CDR2 SNEGSKA (reference sequence). The CDR3 loop reads CSARDGGGHNEQFF.

V and J are TRBV5-1 and TRBJ1-1; with no DNA, the TCRdb D assignment of TRBD1 cannot be verified. Germline V gene lookup returns CDR1 SGHRS and CDR2 YFSETQ. This CDR3 has 13 residues. CDR3 sequence: CASTTMGGYEAFF.

The chain recombines TRBV7-2 with TRBJ2-4; TCRdb's D gene call, TRBD2, goes unchecked for lack of DNA. Germline CDR1 SGHTA, CDR2 FQGNSA. The CDR3 has 14 amino acids. CDR3 amino acids: CASSLPLAGHIQYF.

V usage is TRBV24-1 and J usage is TRBJ2-3; TCRdb outputs TRBD2, but without DNA this stays unchecked. Per germline, CDR1 KGHDR and CDR2 SFDVKD. This CDR3 spans 17 amino acids. The CDR3 loop is CATSDSLTSGSTDTQYF.